The clone carrying this T cell receptor (beta chain) appeared a few times. This CDR3 comprises 17 residues. The ends were cut back, 1 base at V and 0 bases at J, with 15 bases in the middle. The sample comes from a study of T-cell memory formation after mild COVID-19. TCRdb analysed the 5' RACE reads with MiXCR anew, one entry per CDR3 protein. The data show about 150,000 distinct CDR3 sequences, around 13% seen once. The chain carries TRBV12-3 or TRBV12-4 and TRBJ1-1; D might be TRBD1 (6 bases). The sequence was obtained from a man aged 18 to 30 who had mild COVID-19 (a few samples of this study predate the infection). Cell type and time point are not known. Sequenced material: PBMCs or a T cell subset sorted from them (not recorded which). CDR3 sequence reads: CASSLVELGHLNTEAFF. CDR3 nucleotide sequence: TGTGCCAGCAGTTTAGTTGAGCTGGGACACCTGAACACTGAAGCTTTCTTT.